This T cell receptor (beta chain) appears in the sequencing data of a study of T cell repertoires in cytomegalovirus infection. The germline CDR1 and CDR2 sequences are SEHNR and FQNEAQ (reference sequence). The CDR3 has 14 amino acids. V lost 7 bases and J lost 6; bases outside the gene matches: 9. TCRdb processed the reads anew with MiXCR; each CDR3 protein has one entry. The repertoire consists of approximately 990,000 distinct CDR3 sequences, with about a third occurring once and the leading ten covering over 10%. Remarks on this clonotype: The antigen is not known. This may come from a read error, since a much larger clone is one base off.

The material sequenced was cultured CD8+ T cells from PBMCs, taken from culture after CMV antigen stimulation. The TCR comes from a human donor in good health (CMV status not recorded). Some clones in this sample may be carry-over from other donors' samples. This chain links TRBV7-9 with TRBJ2-7; 10 nucleotides match TRBD1. CDR3 nucleotide sequence: TGTGCCAGCAACGCAGCCCGGACAGGGGGCGAGCAGTACTTC. This encodes CASNAARTGGEQYF.